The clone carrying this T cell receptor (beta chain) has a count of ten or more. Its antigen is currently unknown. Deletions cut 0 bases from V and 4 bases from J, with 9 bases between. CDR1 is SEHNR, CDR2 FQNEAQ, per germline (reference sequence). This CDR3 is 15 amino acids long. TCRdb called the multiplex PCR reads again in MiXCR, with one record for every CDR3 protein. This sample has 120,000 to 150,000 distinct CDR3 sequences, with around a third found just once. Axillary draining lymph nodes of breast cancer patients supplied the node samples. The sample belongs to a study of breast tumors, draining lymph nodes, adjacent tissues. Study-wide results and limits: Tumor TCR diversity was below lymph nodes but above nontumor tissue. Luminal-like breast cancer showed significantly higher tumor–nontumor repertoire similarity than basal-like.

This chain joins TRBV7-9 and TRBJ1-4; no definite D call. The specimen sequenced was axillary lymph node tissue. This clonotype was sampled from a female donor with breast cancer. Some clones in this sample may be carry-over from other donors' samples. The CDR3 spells CASSLALGDNEKLFF. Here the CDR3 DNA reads TGTGCCAGCAGCTTAGCGCTTGGGGATAATGAAAAACTGTTTTTT.